This T cell receptor beta chain was observed in a study of CD8+ T cells in alopecia areata. Study findings and constraints: Among patients, TCR sharing was less clear than in mice, a difference possibly due in part to HLA diversity in the patient population. Sequencing of scalp samples also captures resident alphabeta T cells of normal skin. Clonality exceeded that of normal scalp in lesional scalp, most notably in alopecia totalis/universalis.

Per the germline V gene, CDR1 is SQVTM and CDR2 is ANQGSEA. The V gene lost 5 bases and the J gene lost 6 bases, with 11 bases spanning the gap. The CDR3 contains 12 residues. This clone was seen a few times. Its antigen remains unknown. Following extraction, RNA underwent reverse transcription to cDNA, which served as the sequencing template. Some clones are missing from TCRdb's copy, which holds only in-frame ones; the method was immunoSEQ multiplex PCR. The table records 130,000 to 150,000 clones, less than 75% of them present only once. The receptor's source is a human donor in good health. The genes are TRBV29-1 and TRBJ2-1; the D gene is possibly TRBD2 (6 bases). Specimen: CD8+ T cells sorted from blood. The CDR3 here is CSVTRDINEQFF. The CDR3 nucleotides read TGCAGCGTTACGCGGGATATCAATGAGCAGTTCTTC.